Below, 22 T cell receptor beta chains from the same sample are listed, as sequenced in a study of T cells after yellow fever vaccination. TCRdb used MiXCR to reprocess the 5' RACE reads, holding one entry per CDR3 protein. The sample has some 350,000 distinct CDR3 sequences, about 4% seen once; the top ten hold 20% to 30%. Sequencing used PBMCs, obtained 5 days after the yellow fever booster vaccination. All receptors come from a man aged 18 to 30 who received the YFV17D yellow fever vaccine.

This clonotype was detected ten times or more. The CDR3 loop reads CASSQAGYGRGSEQFF. DNA of the CDR3: TGTGCCAGCAGCCAAGCGGGGTATGGGAGAGGGAGTGAGCAGTTCTTC. The chain uses TRBV7-2 and TRBJ2-1, with 7 bases identical to TRBD2. The CDR3 sequence is 16 residues long. V lost 5 bases to trimming and J lost 9 bases; unmatched junction nucleotides: 16. Germline V gives CDR1 SGHTA, CDR2 FQGNSA. Based on the CDR3 plus reference TRBV7-2 and TRBJ2-1, the full variable domain is GAGVSQSPSNKVTEKGKDVELRCDPISGHTALYWYRQSLGQGLEFLIYFQGNSAPDKSGLPSDRFSAERTGGSVSTLTIQRTQQEDSAVYLCASSQAGYGRGSEQFFGPGTRLTVL.

This clonotype occurred a few times. The genes are TRBV30 and TRBJ1-1; 7 bases fit TRBD1. Germline V CDR1 and CDR2: GTSNPN, SVGIG (reference sequence). V shed 5 bases and J 3 bases; nucleotides not matched to a gene: 0. The CDR3 loop spans 11 amino acids. The CDR3 spells CAWDRDTEAFF. In DNA form, the CDR3 reads TGTGCCTGGGACAGGGACACTGAAGCTTTCTTT.

This clonotype came up a few times. The CDR3: CASSFDSRQGGSPLHF. The CDR3 DNA reads TGCGCCAGCAGCTTCGACTCTAGGCAGGGAGGGTCACCCCTCCACTTT. V usage is TRBV5-1 and J usage is TRBJ1-6; tentative D call: TRBD1 (5 bases). V lost 2 bases, J lost 10 bases, and 19 bases lay in between. The germline CDR1 and CDR2 sequences are SGHRS and YFSETQ. The length of the CDR3 is 16 residues.

V is TRBV5-1 and J is TRBJ2-6, with D unclear. The CDR3 sequence is 14 residues long. CDR1 and CDR2 from the germline V gene are SGHRS and YFSETQ. Trimming left V 4 bases short and J 0 bases short, with 5 bases between. The CDR3 reads CASSGISGANVLTF. The CDR3 bases are TGCGCCAGCAGCGGAATCTCTGGGGCCAACGTCCTGACTTTC.

The chain recombines TRBV7-7 with TRBJ2-5; TRBD1 is a possible D gene (7 bases). Germline V gene sequence: CDR1 SSHAT, CDR2 FNYEAQ (reference sequence). CDR3 size: 15 residues. Trimming pared 1 base from V and 3 bases from J, leaving 12 bases between. As DNA, the CDR3 is TGTGCCAGCAGCTTAGTTGGCAGGGGGGAAGAGACCCAGTACTTC. Encoded protein: CASSLVGRGEETQYF.

This clonotype was counted at least ten times. This chain connects TRBV6-2 or TRBV6-3 to TRBJ2-3, with D perhaps matching TRBD1 (5 bases). Trimming left V 2 bases short and J 2 bases short, with 8 bases between. Germline V gene sequence: CDR1 MNHEY, CDR2 SVGEGT. CDR3 length: 14 amino acids. In DNA, the CDR3 is TGTGCCAGCAGTTACAGGGGAACCACAGATACGCAGTATTTT. It codes for CASSYRGTTDTQYF.

The table lists this clonotype with many counts. The chain recombines TRBV20-1 with TRBJ2-1; D possibly corresponds to TRBD2 (5 bases). Trimming took 4 bases from V and 1 from J, leaving 11 bases between them. The V gene's germline CDR1 is DFQATT and CDR2 SNEGSKA (reference sequence). The CDR3 totals 14 residues. CDR3 coding DNA: TGCAGTGCTACCCAGCCGGGATCCTACAATGAGCAGTTCTTC. The encoded protein is CSATQPGSYNEQFF.

This clonotype showed up just a few times. The chain recombines TRBV5-4 with TRBJ2-7; TRBD1 might be the D (6 bases). Trimming cost V 1 base and J 6 bases, with 14 bases left between them. The CDR3 is 14 residues long. Per the germline V gene, CDR1 is SGHNT and CDR2 is YYREEE (reference sequence). CDR3 in amino acids: CASSLFPKGGEQYV. The CDR3 nucleotides read TGTGCCAGCAGCTTGTTCCCCAAAGGGGGCGAGCAGTACGTC.

This clonotype was picked up a small number of times. The CDR3 loop reads CASGGRTGKETQYF. CDR3 coding DNA: TGCGCCAGCGGGGGACGGACAGGGAAAGAGACCCAGTACTTC. The chain has TRBV4-1 and TRBJ2-5; 8 bases map to TRBD1. The V and J ends lost 8 bases and 3 bases, in that order; junction bases with no gene match: 8. The CDR3 consists of 14 residues. Germline loops: CDR1 MGHRA, CDR2 YSYEKL.

This clonotype was seen a few times. The V and J genes are TRBV19 and TRBJ1-4; D is undetermined. Germline lookup yields CDR1 LNHDA and CDR2 SQIVND (reference sequence). This CDR3 is built from 14 residues. V was trimmed by 3 bases and J by 3 bases, leaving 8 bases between them. The chain's CDR3 is CASSMSTSNEKLFF. The CDR3 DNA reads as TGTGCCAGTAGTATGAGCACCTCTAATGAAAAACTGTTTTTT.

This clonotype has just a few counts. The chain joins TRBV5-1 to TRBJ1-1; 8 nucleotides match TRBD1. Germline V gene lookup returns CDR1 SGHRS and CDR2 YFSETQ. V shed 4 bases, J shed 2 bases, and the junction held 10 bases outside the gene matches. The CDR3 is 16 amino acids. The CDR3 is CASSPGDRGGNTEAFF. CDR3 in DNA: TGCGCCAGCAGCCCTGGCGACAGGGGTGGTAACACTGAAGCTTTCTTT.

This clonotype appeared a few times. The chain joins TRBV12-3 or TRBV12-4 to TRBJ2-1; the D is unclear. CDR3 length: 15 residues. Trimming removed 3 bases at V and 7 bases at J, with 16 bases between. DNA of the CDR3: TGTGCCAGCAGTTTCCCCCAGGCCTGGCTTAATGAGCAGTTCTTC. This sequence encodes CASSFPQAWLNEQFF.

This clonotype appeared a few times. The gene calls are TRBV3-1 and TRBJ2-5; D is uncertain. Germline CDR1 LGHDT, CDR2 YNNKEL (reference sequence). CDR3 length: 13 amino acids. V lost 4 bases, J lost 5 bases, and 11 bases lay in between. The CDR3 nucleotides read TGTGCCAGCAGCCCTGCCCCGCGGGAGACCCAGTACTTC. Translation: CASSPAPRETQYF.

This clonotype was recorded many times. The V and J genes are TRBV5-6 and TRBJ1-2; TRBD1 might be the D (6 bases). The V gene lost 5 bases and the J gene lost 4 bases, with 18 bases spanning the gap. This CDR3 is built from 15 residues. The germline CDR1 and CDR2 sequences are SGHDT and YYEEEE. The CDR3 sequence: CASSLRGVGSYGYTF. The DNA for the CDR3 is TGTGCCAGCAGTCTGAGGGGGGTTGGAAGCTATGGCTACACCTTC.

The chain recombines TRBV5-4 with TRBJ1-1; unclear D gene. The germline V gene has CDR1 SGHNT and CDR2 YYREEE (reference sequence). The CDR3 has 14 amino acids. Trimming removed 0 bases from V and 1 base from J, with 7 bases in between. The CDR3 here is CASSLERTNTEAFF. CDR3 nucleotides: TGTGCCAGCAGCTTGGAACGGACGAACACTGAAGCTTTCTTT.

This clonotype was seen many times. V is TRBV9 and J is TRBJ2-3; 7 nucleotides match TRBD2. The CDR3 contains 20 residues. V lost 1 base and J lost 2; bases outside the gene matches: 19. Germline assignment: CDR1 SGDLS and CDR2 YYNGEE. CDR3 region: CASSVTLGGGAPYYTDTQYF. CDR3 coding DNA: TGTGCCAGCAGCGTAACCCTGGGGGGAGGGGCGCCTTATTACACAGATACGCAGTATTTT. The full variable domain, in which reference TRBV9 and TRBJ2-3 provide the parts outside the CDR3, is DSGVTQTPKHLITATGQRVTLRCSPRSGDLSVYWYQQSLDQGLQFLIQYYNGEERAKGNILERFSAQQFPDLHSELNLSSLELGDSALYFCASSVTLGGGAPYYTDTQYFGPGTRLTVL.

This clonotype was recorded many times. The rearrangement links TRBV7-8 to TRBJ2-7; D tentatively reads TRBD1 or TRBD2 (5 bases each). V was trimmed by 4 bases and J by 4 bases, leaving 11 bases between them. The germline CDR1 and CDR2 sequences are SGHVS and FQNEAQ. The length of the CDR3 is 13 residues. CDR3 coding DNA: TGTGCCAGCAGCTCGGGACGTTTATACGAGCAGTACTTC. Amino acid sequence: CASSSGRLYEQYF.

This clonotype showed up just a few times. The V gene is TRBV5-1, the J gene TRBJ1-2, with D tentatively TRBD1 (5 bases). V was trimmed by 0 bases and J by 4 bases, leaving 19 bases between them. The germline V gene has CDR1 SGHRS and CDR2 YFSETQ. The CDR3 has 17 residues. The CDR3, as DNA: TGCGCCAGCAGCTTGGCCGTCAGGGAGGGGCTGTTCTATGGCTACACCTTC. Protein sequence: CASSLAVREGLFYGYTF. Complete variable domain (other parts from reference TRBV5-1 and TRBJ1-2): KAGVTQTPRYLIKTRGQQVTLSCSPISGHRSVSWYQQTPGQGLQFLFEYFSETQRNKGNFPGRFSGRQFSNSRSEMNVSTLELGDSALYLCASSLAVREGLFYGYTFGSGTRLTVV.

This clonotype was recorded many times. The gene calls are TRBV5-1 and TRBJ2-3; 10 nucleotides line up with TRBD1. The CDR3 is 15 residues long. The J segment lost 3 bases and the V segment lost 6 bases, leaving 7 bases of the junction unmatched. CDR1 is SGHRS and CDR2 is YFSETQ in the germline V gene. This chain's CDR3 is CASKRGDRGTDTQYF. The DNA for the CDR3 is TGCGCCAGCAAACGGGGGGACAGGGGTACAGATACGCAGTATTTT.

This clonotype was detected only a few times. The V call is TRBV5-6, the J call TRBJ2-5, with TRBD1 matching 8 bases. The J segment lost 3 bases and the V segment lost 0 bases, leaving 4 bases of the junction unmatched. This CDR3 region has 15 residues. The germline CDR1 and CDR2 sequences are SGHDT and YYEEEE. The CDR3 loop is CASSLVDRVEETQYF. The CDR3 DNA is TGTGCCAGCAGCTTGGTGGACAGGGTGGAAGAGACCCAGTACTTC.

The chain is built from TRBV12-3 or TRBV12-4 and TRBJ1-1; possibly TRBD1 for D (5 bases). The V end lost 6 bases, the J end lost 1 base, and 24 bases lay between the germline ends. The CDR3 totals 18 residues. The CDR3 sequence is CASRLAFPQDTGNTEAFF. The CDR3 DNA sequence: TGTGCCAGCAGACTAGCCTTCCCGCAGGACACTGGGAACACTGAAGCTTTCTTT.

Only a few counts were recorded for this clonotype. Here the CDR3 DNA reads TGCAGCGTTGGGCTGGACGGACACACCGGGGAGCTGTTTTTT. Translated: CSVGLDGHTGELFF. This sequence joins TRBV29-1 and TRBJ2-2; no firm D call. This CDR3 is built from 14 residues. Germline V gene lookup returns CDR1 SQVTM and CDR2 ANQGSEA. The V end was cut by 4 bases, the J end by 3 bases, with 12 bases between.